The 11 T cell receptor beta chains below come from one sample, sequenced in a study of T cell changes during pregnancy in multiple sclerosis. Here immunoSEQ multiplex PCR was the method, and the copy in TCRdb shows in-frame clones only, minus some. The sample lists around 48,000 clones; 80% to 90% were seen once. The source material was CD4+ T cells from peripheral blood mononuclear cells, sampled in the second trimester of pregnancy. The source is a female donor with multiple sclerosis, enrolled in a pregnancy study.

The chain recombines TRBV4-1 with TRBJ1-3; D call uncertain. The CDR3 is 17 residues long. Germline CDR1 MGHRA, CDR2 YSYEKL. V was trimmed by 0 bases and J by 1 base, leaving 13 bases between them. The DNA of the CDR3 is TGCGCCAGCAGCCAAGAAGCGGGGAGGTTTTCTGGAAACACCATATATTTT. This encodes CASSQEAGRFSGNTIYF.

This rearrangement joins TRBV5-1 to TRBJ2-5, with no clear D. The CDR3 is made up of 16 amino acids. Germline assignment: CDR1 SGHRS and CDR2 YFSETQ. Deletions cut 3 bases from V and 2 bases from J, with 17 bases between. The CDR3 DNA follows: TGCGCCAGCAGCTCCCCCCGAGGTCCCTCTCAAGAGACCCAGTACTTC. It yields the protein CASSSPRGPSQETQYF.

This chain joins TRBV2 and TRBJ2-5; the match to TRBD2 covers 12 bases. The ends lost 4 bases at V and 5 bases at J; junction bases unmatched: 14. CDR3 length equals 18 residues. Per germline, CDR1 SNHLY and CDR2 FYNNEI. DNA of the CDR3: TGTGCCAGCAGTGCCCGGACTAGCGGGACACTGCGGCTGGAGACCCAGTACTTC. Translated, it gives CASSARTSGTLRLETQYF.

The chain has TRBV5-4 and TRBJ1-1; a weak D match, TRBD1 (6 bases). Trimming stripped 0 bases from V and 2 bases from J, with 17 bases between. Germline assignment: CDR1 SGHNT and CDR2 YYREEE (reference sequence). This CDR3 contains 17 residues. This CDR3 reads CASSLASGGARNTEAFF. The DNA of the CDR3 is TGTGCCAGCAGCTTGGCCTCGGGGGGGGCGCGAAACACTGAAGCTTTCTTT.

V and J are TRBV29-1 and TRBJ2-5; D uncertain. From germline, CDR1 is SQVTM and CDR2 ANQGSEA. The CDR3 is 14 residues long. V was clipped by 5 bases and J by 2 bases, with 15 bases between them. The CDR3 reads CSVSLRRGQETQYF. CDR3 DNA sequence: TGCAGCGTTAGTTTGAGGCGTGGACAAGAGACCCAGTACTTC.

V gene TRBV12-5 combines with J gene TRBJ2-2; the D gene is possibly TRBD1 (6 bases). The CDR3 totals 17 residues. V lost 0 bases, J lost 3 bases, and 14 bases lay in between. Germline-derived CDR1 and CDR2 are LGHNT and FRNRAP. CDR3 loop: CASGLVGQGPYTGELFF. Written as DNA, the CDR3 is TGTGCTAGTGGTTTGGTGGGGCAGGGGCCATACACCGGGGAGCTGTTTTTT.

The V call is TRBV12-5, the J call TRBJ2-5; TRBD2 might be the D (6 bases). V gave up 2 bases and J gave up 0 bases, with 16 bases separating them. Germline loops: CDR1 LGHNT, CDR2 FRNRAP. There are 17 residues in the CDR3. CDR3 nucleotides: TGTGCTAGTGGTTTGTTCGACGGGGGTTCGTACCAAGAGACCCAGTACTTC. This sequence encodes CASGLFDGGSYQETQYF. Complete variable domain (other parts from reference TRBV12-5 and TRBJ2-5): DARVTQTPRHKVTEMGQEVTMRCQPILGHNTVFWYRQTMMQGLELLAYFRNRAPLDDSGMPKDRFSAEMPDATLATLKIQPSEPRDSAVYFCASGLFDGGSYQETQYFGPGTRLLVL.

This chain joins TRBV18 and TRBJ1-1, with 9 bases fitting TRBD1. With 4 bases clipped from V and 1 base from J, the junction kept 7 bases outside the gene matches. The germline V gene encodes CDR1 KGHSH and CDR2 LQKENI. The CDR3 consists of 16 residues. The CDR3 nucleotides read TGTGCCAGCTCACGATCCGGGACAGGGACGAACACTGAAGCTTTCTTT. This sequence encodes CASSRSGTGTNTEAFF.

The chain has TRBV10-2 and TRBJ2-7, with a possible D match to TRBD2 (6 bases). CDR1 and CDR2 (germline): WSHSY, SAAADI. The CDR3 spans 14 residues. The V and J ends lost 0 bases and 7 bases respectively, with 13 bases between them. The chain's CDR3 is CASSESTGVGEQYF. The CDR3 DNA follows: TGCGCCAGCAGTGAGTCTACGGGAGTGGGGGAGCAGTACTTC.

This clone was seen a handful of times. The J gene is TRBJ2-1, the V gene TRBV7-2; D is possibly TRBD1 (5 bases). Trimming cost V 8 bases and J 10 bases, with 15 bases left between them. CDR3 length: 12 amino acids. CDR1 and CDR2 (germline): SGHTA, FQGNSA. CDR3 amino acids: CASHWGSYEQFF. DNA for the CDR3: TGTGCCAGCCACTGGGGCAGTTACGAGCAGTTCTTC.

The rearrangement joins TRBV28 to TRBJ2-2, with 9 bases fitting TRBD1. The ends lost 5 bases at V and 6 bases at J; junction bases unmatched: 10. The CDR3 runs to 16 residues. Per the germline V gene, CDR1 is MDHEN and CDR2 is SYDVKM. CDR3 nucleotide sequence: TGTGCCAGCAGTCCCCCGGGACAGGGTAAATCCGGGGAGCTGTTTTTT. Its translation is CASSPPGQGKSGELFF.